The 11 T cell receptor beta chains presented below share a single source sample, sequenced in a study of Graves' ophthalmopathy and Graves' hyperthyroidism. Transcripts of RNA were the source for amplifying TCR beta CDR3 regions. RT-PCR in the first round used HTBI primers; a second-round multiplex PCR followed. TCRdb reprocessed the multiplex PCR reads with MiXCR, giving one entry per CDR3 protein. The top ten clones hold 11% of a sample with about 1.1 million distinct CDR3 sequences, less than 45% of them seen once. Source material: peripheral blood or thyroid tissue (not recorded which). The source of these receptors is an adult man with Graves' hyperthyroidism.

This clonotype occurred a few times. V is TRBV25-1 and J is TRBJ2-7; 9 bases map to TRBD2. The CDR3 is 15 residues long. The V and J ends lost 2 bases and 3 bases, in that order; junction bases with no gene match: 5. Germline CDR1 and CDR2: MGHDK and SYGVNS. This CDR3 reads CASSEPGLANYEQYF. Written as DNA, the CDR3 is TGTGCCAGCAGTGAACCGGGACTAGCCAACTACGAGCAGTACTTC.

In this sample, this clonotype turned up many times. This chain connects TRBV7-2 to TRBJ2-6; the D is unclear. Germline lookup yields CDR1 SGHTA and CDR2 FQGNSA. V lost 3 bases and J 2 bases, leaving 8 bases between the germline ends. The CDR3 has 15 amino acids. Here the CDR3 reads CASSLLGTGANVLTF. The DNA of the CDR3 is TGTGCCAGCAGCTTGCTGGGAACTGGGGCCAACGTCCTGACTTTC.

With respect to this clonotype: This may arise from a read error, as a much more abundant clone is one base away. V and J are TRBV7-7 and TRBJ1-2; 12 positions match TRBD1. This CDR3 region has 17 residues. Trimming cost V 6 bases and J 7 bases; bases outside gene matches: 15. From germline, CDR1 is SSHAT and CDR2 FNYEAQ (reference sequence). In DNA form, the CDR3 reads TGTGCCAGCAGAGAGGGACAGGGGGCCTCGTGTGACTGTGGCTACACCTTC. This gives the protein CASREGQGASCDCGYTF. The full variable domain, completed using reference TRBV7-7 and TRBJ1-2, is GAGVSQSPRYKVTKRGQDVTLRCDPISSHATLYWYQQALGQGPEFLTYFNYEAQPDKSGLPSDRFSAERPEGSISTLTIQRTEQRDSAMYRCASREGQGASCDCGYTFGSGTRLTVV.

This clonotype was seen more than once but under ten times. V gene TRBV4-1 combines with J gene TRBJ1-4, with no clear D. Germline V gene sequence: CDR1 MGHRA, CDR2 YSYEKL. V lost 1 base to trimming and J lost 4 bases, with 7 bases between them. The CDR3 runs 14 residues. CDR3 bases: TGCGCCAGCAGCCAAGCGGGCCATAATGAAAAACTGTTTTTT. Amino acids: CASSQAGHNEKLFF.

The chain couples TRBV12-3 or TRBV12-4 to TRBJ1-5; D gene uncertain. CDR3 length equals 13 residues. Trimming took off 4 bases at V and 9 bases at J, with 13 bases between the two ends. CDR3 region: CASSSASSGPQHF. The DNA of the CDR3 is TGTGCCAGCAGTTCTGCCAGCTCGGGGCCCCAGCATTTT.

There are a few counts of this clonotype. This chain uses TRBV19 with TRBJ2-1; TRBD2 matches 7 bases. J lost 5 bases, V lost 6 bases, and 1 base had no gene match. Germline CDR1 and CDR2: LNHDA and SQIVND (reference sequence). This CDR3 region has 12 residues. Here the CDR3 DNA reads TGTGCCAGTAGCGGGAGGCACAATGAGCAGTTCTTC. Amino acid sequence: CASSGRHNEQFF.

The genes are TRBV11-3 and TRBJ2-7; D unresolved. Germline V CDR1 and CDR2: SGHNT, YENEEA. The CDR3 totals 15 residues. V lost 0 bases to trimming and J lost 8 bases, with 17 bases between them. CDR3 region: CASSLDEEFYHKQYF. CDR3 DNA sequence: TGTGCCAGCAGCTTAGACGAGGAGTTTTACCACAAGCAGTACTTC. Supplemented by reference TRBV11-3 and TRBJ2-7, the full variable domain reads EAGVVQSPRYKIIEKKQPVAFWCNPISGHNTLYWYLQNLGQGPELLIRYENEEAVDDSQLPKDRFSAERLKGVDSTLKIQPAELGDSAVYLCASSLDEEFYHKQYFGPGTRLTVT.

In this sample, this clonotype turned up a few times. V gene TRBV7-9 combines with J gene TRBJ1-2; D remains unclear. This CDR3 comprises 13 residues. The germline V and J ends were trimmed by 1 base and 4 bases, with 7 bases remaining between them. Looked up from germline, CDR1 is SEHNR and CDR2 is FQNEAQ (reference sequence). The CDR3 DNA is TGTGCCAGCAGCTTAGGACCCCGCTATGGCTACACCTTC. Encoded protein: CASSLGPRYGYTF.

Regarding this clonotype: At one end, the junction sequence differs from germline, possibly due to a read error. The rearrangement uses TRBV19 and TRBJ1-2; 8 nucleotides align to TRBD1. This CDR3 is 12 amino acids long. Looked up from germline, CDR1 is LNHDA and CDR2 is SQIVND (reference sequence). DNA of the CDR3: TGTGCCAGTAGTATCGGACAGGGCGGGTACCTCTTC. It encodes CASSIGQGGYLF.

This clonotype was seen a few times. The chain recombines TRBV12-3 or TRBV12-4 with TRBJ1-5, with 8 bases identical to TRBD1. The V segment lost 1 base and the J segment 0 bases; nucleotides outside the gene matches: 5. The CDR3 runs to 17 residues. CDR3 DNA: TGTGCCAGCAGTTTAGAGACAGGGGATTATAGCAATCAGCCCCAGCATTTT. Amino acid sequence: CASSLETGDYSNQPQHF.

V usage is TRBV7-6 and J usage is TRBJ2-7; the match to TRBD1 covers 7 bases. V gave up 5 bases and J gave up 4 bases; unmatched junction bases: 8. CDR1 and CDR2 (germline): SGHVS, FNYEAQ. CDR3 length equals 14 residues. The CDR3 sequence is CASSAKHRGYEQYF. CDR3 nucleotides: TGTGCCAGCAGCGCAAAACACAGGGGTTACGAGCAGTACTTC.